These 20 T cell receptor beta chains originate from one sample sequenced in a study of T cells after somatic rescue of genetic block. TCRdb keeps only in-frame clones here, not all; method: immunoSEQ multiplex PCR. This sample has about 88,000 clones; 75% to 90% occur once, and the top ten carry 1.6%. Sequenced: peripheral blood mononuclear cells (PBMCs). Receptors were obtained from a woman aged 18 to 35.

The chain has TRBV9 and TRBJ2-7, with D perhaps given as TRBD1 or TRBD2 (5 bases each). The germline gives CDR1 SGDLS, CDR2 YYNGEE. This CDR3 comprises 14 residues. Deletions cut 2 bases from V and 2 bases from J, with 11 bases between. CDR3 in DNA: TGTGCCAGCAGCGTCGGGACGGCGGCCTACGAGCAGTACTTC. The encoded protein is CASSVGTAAYEQYF.

Remarks on this clone: This specimen includes other DNA sequences encoding the same CDR3. The CDR3 sequence: CASSVLAGGGETQYF. CDR3 coding DNA: TGTGCCAGCAGCGTACTAGCGGGAGGGGGAGAGACCCAGTACTTC. This sequence joins TRBV9 and TRBJ2-5; 12 positions agree with TRBD2. Germline loops: CDR1 SGDLS, CDR2 YYNGEE. Trimming at V came to 1 base and at J to 4 bases, leaving 2 bases not matched to a gene. This CDR3 is built from 15 residues.

The chain joins TRBV19 to TRBJ1-2; 8 bases fit TRBD1. This CDR3 has 14 amino acids. V was clipped by 3 bases and J by 5 bases; unmatched bases: 5. Germline V CDR1 and CDR2: LNHDA, SQIVND (reference sequence). The CDR3 here is CASSIQGALYGYTF. The DNA of the CDR3 is TGTGCCAGTAGTATTCAGGGGGCGCTGTATGGCTACACCTTC.

The rearrangement joins TRBV18 to TRBJ1-1; TRBD1 agrees at 7 bases. Germline V gene data show CDR1 as KGHSH and CDR2 as LQKENI. This CDR3 contains 15 residues. Trimming cost V 6 bases and J 5 bases; bases outside gene matches: 12. As DNA, the CDR3 is TGTGCCAGCTCCCAAGGACAGGCCCCGTCGACTGAAGCTTTCTTT. It codes for CASSQGQAPSTEAFF.

This clone was seen a few times. This chain links TRBV5-1 with TRBJ1-5, with D unresolved. CDR1 and CDR2 (germline): SGHRS, YFSETQ. The CDR3 length is 16 residues. V was clipped by 4 bases and J by 5 bases, with 19 bases between them. This CDR3 reads CASSPLTLDGDQPQHF. The CDR3, as DNA: TGCGCCAGCAGCCCCCTCACCCTGGACGGGGATCAGCCCCAGCATTTT.

The chain has TRBV28 and TRBJ2-7; D gene ambiguous. V was trimmed by 2 bases and J by 0 bases, leaving 14 bases between them. Germline CDR1 and CDR2: MDHEN and SYDVKM. The CDR3 spans 16 residues. The CDR3 DNA sequence: TGTGCCAGCAGTTTAGGGCTCCTACTTTCCTCCTACGAGCAGTACTTC. Translation gives CASSLGLLLSSYEQYF.

The chain combines TRBV28 with TRBJ1-5; 8 bases are a match to TRBD1. CDR1 MDHEN and CDR2 SYDVKM come from the germline V gene. This CDR3 comprises 14 residues. V trimming: 6 bases; J trimming: 7 bases; junction bases outside the gene matches: 8. The CDR3 DNA is TGTGCCAGCAGAAAACAGGGGGGTGGCCAGCCCCAGCATTTT. Protein sequence: CASRKQGGGQPQHF.

The rearrangement joins TRBV28 to TRBJ1-1; no definite D call. The CDR3 runs 14 residues. CDR1 and CDR2 (germline): MDHEN, SYDVKM. The V end lost 5 bases, the J end lost 1 base, and 11 bases lay between the germline ends. The DNA of the CDR3 is TGTGCCAGCAGTACACTGCCGGAGAACACTGAAGCTTTCTTT. This gives the protein CASSTLPENTEAFF.

The chain links TRBV20-1 to TRBJ2-7; the D gene is possibly TRBD2 (5 bases). Trimming removed 7 bases from V and 3 bases from J, with 10 bases in between. Germline CDR1 and CDR2: DFQATT and SNEGSKA (reference sequence). This CDR3 contains 11 residues. CDR3 protein: CSVERLYEQYF. The CDR3 coding sequence is TGCAGTGTGGAGCGGCTCTACGAGCAGTACTTC.

The J gene is TRBJ2-3, the V gene TRBV7-8; 7 nucleotides match TRBD1. The CDR3 loop spans 16 amino acids. The V gene end was trimmed by 6 bases and the J gene end by 5 bases; junction bases not matched to a gene: 14. The germline V gene has CDR1 SGHVS and CDR2 FQNEAQ. CDR3 amino acids: CASRSIQGIGLDTQYF. Here the CDR3 DNA reads TGTGCCAGCAGGTCAATACAGGGGATAGGGTTAGATACGCAGTATTTT.

This clone occurred once. The chain is built from TRBV5-4 and TRBJ2-3; 7 bases are shared with TRBD1. The germline V gene has CDR1 SGHNT and CDR2 YYREEE (reference sequence). J lost 3 bases, V lost 3 bases, and 7 bases had no gene match. The CDR3 sequence is 15 residues long. CDR3 amino acids: CASSYMTGQTDTQYF. CDR3 in DNA: TGTGCCAGCAGCTACATGACAGGGCAGACAGATACGCAGTATTTT.

This clone was seen a single time. V and J are TRBV25-1 and TRBJ2-5; the D is unclear. Matching the DNA end better, TRBJ2-7 makes the J call doubtful. Germline CDR1 and CDR2: MGHDK and SYGVNS. The CDR3 has 13 residues. The CDR3 loop reads CASTGVSSYEQYF. In DNA, the CDR3 is TGTGCCAGCACCGGCGTTAGCTCCTACGAGCAGTACTTC.

The gene calls are TRBV28 and TRBJ2-5, with 11 positions matching TRBD1. The V gene end was trimmed by 8 bases and the J gene end by 5 bases; junction bases not matched to a gene: 7. The germline CDR1 and CDR2 sequences are MDHEN and SYDVKM. CDR3 size: 14 residues. CDR3: CASGRTGGAETQYF. In nucleotides, the CDR3 is TGTGCCAGCGGGAGGACAGGGGGCGCGGAGACCCAGTACTTC.

V is TRBV11-2 and J is TRBJ2-5; D perhaps matches TRBD2 (6 bases). Germline V gene lookup returns CDR1 SGHAT and CDR2 FQNNGV. The CDR3 is 18 residues long. V was trimmed by 1 base and J by 2 bases, leaving 20 bases between them. The CDR3: CASSLVWSGAGTQETQYF. CDR3 bases: TGTGCCAGCAGCTTAGTCTGGTCCGGGGCAGGGACTCAAGAGACCCAGTACTTC.

The DNA for the CDR3 is TGTGCCAGCAGCCTCAGCGGGAGAAGAGTAATTTACAATGAGCAGTTCTTC. Its protein product is CASSLSGRRVIYNEQFF. The gene calls are TRBV13 and TRBJ2-1; 8 bases fit TRBD2. V lost 5 bases to trimming and J lost 4 bases; unmatched junction nucleotides: 13. This CDR3 is built from 17 residues. Germline values: CDR1 PRHDT, CDR2 FYEKMQ (reference sequence).

The rearrangement joins TRBV11-2 to TRBJ1-5; TRBD1 aligns across 7 bases. This CDR3 region has 17 residues. The germline CDR1 and CDR2 sequences are SGHAT and FQNNGV. J was trimmed by 5 bases and V by 5 bases; bases with no gene match: 15. The CDR3 spells CASSPRTGFDVDQPQHF. Written as DNA, the CDR3 is TGTGCCAGCAGCCCGCGGACAGGATTTGACGTGGATCAGCCCCAGCATTTT.

V is TRBV13 and J is TRBJ2-1; TRBD1 matches at 7 bases. CDR1 and CDR2 (germline): PRHDT, FYEKMQ (reference sequence). This CDR3 comprises 13 residues. V trimming: 3 bases; J trimming: 8 bases; junction bases outside the gene matches: 4. The CDR3, as DNA: TGTGCCAGCAGCTTGACAGGGTTTGATGAGCAGTTCTTC. The encoded protein is CASSLTGFDEQFF.

This clone came up a few times. The chain has TRBV6-4 and TRBJ2-1; TRBD2 is a possible D gene (8 bases). V gave up 0 bases and J gave up 6 bases, with 15 bases separating them. The germline gives CDR1 MRHNA, CDR2 SNTAGT. The CDR3 is made up of 16 amino acids. This chain's CDR3 is CASSDSGSGDSNEQFF. In nucleotides, the CDR3 is TGTGCCAGCAGTGACTCAGGTAGCGGGGACAGCAATGAGCAGTTCTTC.

The rearrangement joins TRBV30 to TRBJ2-5; no reliable D call. CDR1 GTSNPN and CDR2 SVGIG come from the germline V gene (reference sequence). There are 15 residues in the CDR3. V was shortened by 5 bases and J by 0 bases, with 16 bases between the two germline ends. This CDR3 is CAWGTLRTHQETQYF. DNA for the CDR3: TGTGCCTGGGGCACCCTAAGAACCCACCAAGAGACCCAGTACTTC.

The chain carries TRBV5-8 and TRBJ2-6; no clear D gene. This CDR3 region has 16 residues. Germline lookup yields CDR1 SGHTS and CDR2 YDEGEE. The V end lost 4 bases, the J end lost 2 bases, and 13 bases lay between the germline ends. CDR3 residues: CASSRIVMAGANVLTF. The CDR3 DNA sequence: TGTGCCAGCAGCCGAATCGTAATGGCTGGGGCCAACGTCCTGACTTTC. The full variable domain, with the rest looked up from reference TRBV5-8 and TRBJ2-6, is EAGVTQSPTHLIKTRGQQATLRCSPISGHTSVYWYQQALGLGLQFLLWYDEGEERNRGNFPPRFSGRQFPNYSSELNVNALELEDSALYLCASSRIVMAGANVLTFGAGSRLTVL.